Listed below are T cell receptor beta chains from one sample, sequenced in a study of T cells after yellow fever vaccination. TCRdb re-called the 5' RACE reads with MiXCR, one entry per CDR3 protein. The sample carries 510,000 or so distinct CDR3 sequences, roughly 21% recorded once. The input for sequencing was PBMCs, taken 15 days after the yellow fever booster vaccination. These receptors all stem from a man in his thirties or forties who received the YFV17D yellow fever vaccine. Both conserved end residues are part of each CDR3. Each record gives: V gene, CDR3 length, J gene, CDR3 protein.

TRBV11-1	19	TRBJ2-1	CASSFNPQTAAGGGNEQFF
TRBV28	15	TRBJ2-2	CASSTVGGLSGELFF
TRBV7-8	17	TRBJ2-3	CASSPYTGTGRTDTQYF
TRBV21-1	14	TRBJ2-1	CASSKEPGYNEQFF
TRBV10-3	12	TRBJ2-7	CATSTGVGEQYF
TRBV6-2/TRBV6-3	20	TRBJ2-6	CASSYSLSRGGVSGANVLTF
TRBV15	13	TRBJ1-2	CATSRSGTYGYTF
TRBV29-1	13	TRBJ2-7	CSVIGTASYEQYF
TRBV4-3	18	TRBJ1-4	CASSHRWVSGTGDEKLFF
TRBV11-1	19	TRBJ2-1	CASSSNLAGVKSSYNEQFF